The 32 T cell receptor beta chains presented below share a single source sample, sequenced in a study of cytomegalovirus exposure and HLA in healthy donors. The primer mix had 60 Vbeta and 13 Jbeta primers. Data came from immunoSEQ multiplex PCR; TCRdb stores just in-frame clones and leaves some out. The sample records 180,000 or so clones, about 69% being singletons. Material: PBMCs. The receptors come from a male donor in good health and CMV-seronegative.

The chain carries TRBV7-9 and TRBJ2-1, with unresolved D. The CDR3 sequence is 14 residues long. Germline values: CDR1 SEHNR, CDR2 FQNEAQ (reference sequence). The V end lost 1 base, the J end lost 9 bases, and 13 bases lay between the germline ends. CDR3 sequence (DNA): TGTGCCAGCAGCTTAGGTGTGACTCCTAGTGAGCAGTTCTTC. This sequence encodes CASSLGVTPSEQFF.

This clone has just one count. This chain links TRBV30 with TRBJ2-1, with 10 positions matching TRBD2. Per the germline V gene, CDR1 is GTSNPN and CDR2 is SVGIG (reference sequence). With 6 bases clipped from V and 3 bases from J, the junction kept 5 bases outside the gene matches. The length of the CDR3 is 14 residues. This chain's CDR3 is CACSSGSNYNEQFF. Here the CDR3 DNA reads TGTGCCTGTTCTAGCGGGAGCAACTACAATGAGCAGTTCTTC.

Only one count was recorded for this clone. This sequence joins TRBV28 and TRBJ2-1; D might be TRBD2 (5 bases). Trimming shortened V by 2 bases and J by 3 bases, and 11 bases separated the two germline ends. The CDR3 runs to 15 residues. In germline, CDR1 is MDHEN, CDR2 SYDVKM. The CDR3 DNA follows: TGTGCCAGCAGTTTAGCAGCGGAGCTCTACAATGAGCAGTTCTTC. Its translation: CASSLAAELYNEQFF.

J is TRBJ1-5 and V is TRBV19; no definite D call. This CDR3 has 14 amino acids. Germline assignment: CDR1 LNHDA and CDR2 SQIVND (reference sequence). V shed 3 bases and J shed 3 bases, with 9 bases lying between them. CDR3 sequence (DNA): TGTGCCAGTAGTATGGCCCCCGTCAATCAGCCCCAGCATTTT. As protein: CASSMAPVNQPQHF. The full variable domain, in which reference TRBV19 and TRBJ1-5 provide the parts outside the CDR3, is DGGITQSPKYLFRKEGQNVTLSCEQNLNHDAMYWYRQDPGQGLRLIYYSQIVNDFQKGDIAEGYSVSREKKESFPLTVTSAQKNPTAFYLCASSMAPVNQPQHFGDGTRLSIL.

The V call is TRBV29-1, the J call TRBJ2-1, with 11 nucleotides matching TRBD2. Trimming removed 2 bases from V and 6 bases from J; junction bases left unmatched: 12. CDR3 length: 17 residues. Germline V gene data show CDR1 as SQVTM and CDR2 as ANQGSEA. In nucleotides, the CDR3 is TGCAGCGTTGAAACCCTTAGCGGGAGGGCCAACGGCAATGAGCAGTTCTTC. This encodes CSVETLSGRANGNEQFF.

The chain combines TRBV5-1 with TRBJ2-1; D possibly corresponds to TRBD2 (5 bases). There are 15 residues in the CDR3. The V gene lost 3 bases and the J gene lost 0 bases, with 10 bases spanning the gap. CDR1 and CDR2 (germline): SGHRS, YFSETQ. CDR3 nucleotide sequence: TGCGCCAGCAGCTGGCGGGCGAGCTCCTACAATGAGCAGTTCTTC. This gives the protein CASSWRASSYNEQFF.

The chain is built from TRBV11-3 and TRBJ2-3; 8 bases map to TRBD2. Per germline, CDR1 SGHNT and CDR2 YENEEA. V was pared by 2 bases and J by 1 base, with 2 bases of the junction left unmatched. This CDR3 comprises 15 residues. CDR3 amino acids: CASSLRAGGTDTQYF. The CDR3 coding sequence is TGTGCCAGCAGCTTAAGAGCGGGGGGCACAGATACGCAGTATTTT.

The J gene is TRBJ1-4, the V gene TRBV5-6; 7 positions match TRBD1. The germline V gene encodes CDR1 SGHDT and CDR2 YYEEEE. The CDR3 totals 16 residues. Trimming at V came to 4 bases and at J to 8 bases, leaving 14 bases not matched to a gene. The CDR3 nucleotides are TGTGCCAGCAGCGCCCTCCGGACAGGCTTGAACGAAAAACTGTTTTTT. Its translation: CASSALRTGLNEKLFF.

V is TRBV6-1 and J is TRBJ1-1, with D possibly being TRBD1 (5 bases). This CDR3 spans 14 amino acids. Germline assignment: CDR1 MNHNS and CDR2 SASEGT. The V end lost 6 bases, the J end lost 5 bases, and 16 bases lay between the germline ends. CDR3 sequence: CASRFLGGRTEAFF. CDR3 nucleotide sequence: TGTGCCAGCAGATTTCTTGGGGGGAGAACTGAAGCTTTCTTT.

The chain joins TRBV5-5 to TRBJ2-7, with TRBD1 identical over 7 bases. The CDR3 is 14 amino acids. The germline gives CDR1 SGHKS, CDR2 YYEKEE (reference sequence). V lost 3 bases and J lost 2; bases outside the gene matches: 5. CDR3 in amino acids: CASSSLGQAYEQYF. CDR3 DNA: TGTGCCAGCAGCTCCCTCGGACAGGCCTACGAGCAGTACTTC.

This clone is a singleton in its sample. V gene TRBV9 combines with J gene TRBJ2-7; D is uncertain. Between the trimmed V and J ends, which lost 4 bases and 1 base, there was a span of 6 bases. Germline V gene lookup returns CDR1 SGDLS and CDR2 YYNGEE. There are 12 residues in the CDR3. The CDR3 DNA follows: TGTGCCAGCAGCCCTCGTTCCTACGAGCAGTACTTC. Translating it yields CASSPRSYEQYF.

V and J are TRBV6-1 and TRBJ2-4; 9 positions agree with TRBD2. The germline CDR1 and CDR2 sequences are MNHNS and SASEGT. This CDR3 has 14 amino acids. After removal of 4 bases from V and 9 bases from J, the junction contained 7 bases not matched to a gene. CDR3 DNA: TGTGCCAGCAGTGGAGGGACTAGCAGTGGCATTCAGTACTTC. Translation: CASSGGTSSGIQYF.

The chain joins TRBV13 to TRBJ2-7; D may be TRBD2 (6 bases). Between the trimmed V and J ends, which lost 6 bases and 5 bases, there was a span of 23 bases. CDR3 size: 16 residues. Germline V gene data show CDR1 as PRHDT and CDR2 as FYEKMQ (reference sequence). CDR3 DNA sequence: TGTGCCAGCAGTTTCCTTTCGGGACTTGACAGAGACGAGCAGTACTTC. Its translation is CASSFLSGLDRDEQYF.

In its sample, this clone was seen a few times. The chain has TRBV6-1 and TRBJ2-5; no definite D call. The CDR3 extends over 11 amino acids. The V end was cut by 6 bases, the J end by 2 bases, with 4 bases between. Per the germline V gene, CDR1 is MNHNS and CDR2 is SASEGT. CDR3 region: CASRTQETQYF. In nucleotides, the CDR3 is TGTGCCAGCAGGACACAAGAGACCCAGTACTTC.

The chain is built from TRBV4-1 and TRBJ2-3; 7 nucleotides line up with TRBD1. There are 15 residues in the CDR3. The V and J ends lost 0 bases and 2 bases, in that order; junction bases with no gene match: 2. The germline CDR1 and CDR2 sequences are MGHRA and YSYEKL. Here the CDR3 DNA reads TGCGCCAGCAGCCAAGAACAGGGGTTCACAGATACGCAGTATTTT. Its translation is CASSQEQGFTDTQYF.

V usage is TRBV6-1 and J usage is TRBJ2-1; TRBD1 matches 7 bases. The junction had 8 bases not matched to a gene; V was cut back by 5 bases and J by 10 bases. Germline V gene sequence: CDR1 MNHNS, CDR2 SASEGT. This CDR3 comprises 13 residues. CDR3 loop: CASSLTGWREQFF. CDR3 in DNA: TGTGCCAGCAGTTTGACAGGGTGGAGGGAGCAGTTCTTC.

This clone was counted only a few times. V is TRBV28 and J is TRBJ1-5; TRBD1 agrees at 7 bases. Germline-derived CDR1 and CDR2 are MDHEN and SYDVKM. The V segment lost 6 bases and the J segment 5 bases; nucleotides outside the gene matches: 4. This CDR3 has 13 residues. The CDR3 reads CASSPTGDQPQHF. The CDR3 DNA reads TGTGCCAGCAGCCCAACAGGGGATCAGCCCCAGCATTTT. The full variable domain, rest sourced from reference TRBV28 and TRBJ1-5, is DVKVTQSSRYLVKRTGEKVFLECVQDMDHENMFWYRQDPGLGLRLIYFSYDVKMKEKGDIPEGYSVSREKKERFSLILESASTNQTSMYLCASSPTGDQPQHFGDGTRLSIL.

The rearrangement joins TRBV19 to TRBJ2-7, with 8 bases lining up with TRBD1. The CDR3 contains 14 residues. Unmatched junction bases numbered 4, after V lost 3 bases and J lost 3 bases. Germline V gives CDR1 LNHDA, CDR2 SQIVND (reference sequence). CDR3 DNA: TGTGCCAGTAGTATCCCCGGACAGGGCTACGAGCAGTACTTC. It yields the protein CASSIPGQGYEQYF.

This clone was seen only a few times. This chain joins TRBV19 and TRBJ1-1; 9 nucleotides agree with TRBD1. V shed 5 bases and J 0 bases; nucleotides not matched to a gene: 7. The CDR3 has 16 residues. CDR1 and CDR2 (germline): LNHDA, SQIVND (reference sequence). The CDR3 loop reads CASSLARTGVNTEAFF. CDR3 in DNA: TGTGCCAGTAGTCTGGCCCGGACAGGGGTGAACACTGAAGCTTTCTTT.

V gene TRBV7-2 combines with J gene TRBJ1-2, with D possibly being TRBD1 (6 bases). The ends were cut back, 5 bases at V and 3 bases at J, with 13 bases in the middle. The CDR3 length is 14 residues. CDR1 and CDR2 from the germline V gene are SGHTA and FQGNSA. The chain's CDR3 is CASSLGRGDYGYTF. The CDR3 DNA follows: TGTGCCAGCAGCCTCGGCAGGGGCGACTATGGCTACACCTTC.

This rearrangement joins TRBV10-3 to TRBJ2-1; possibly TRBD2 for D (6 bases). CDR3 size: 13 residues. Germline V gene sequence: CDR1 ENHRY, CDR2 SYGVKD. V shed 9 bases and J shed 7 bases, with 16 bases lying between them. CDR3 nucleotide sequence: TGTGCCATTACCGGGACTCACTGGAATGAGCAGTTCTTC. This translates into CAITGTHWNEQFF.

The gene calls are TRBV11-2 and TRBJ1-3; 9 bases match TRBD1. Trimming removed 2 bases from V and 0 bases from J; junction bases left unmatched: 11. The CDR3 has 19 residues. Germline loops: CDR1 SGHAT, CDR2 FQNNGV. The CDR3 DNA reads TGTGCCAGCAGCTTATCTACCGGGACAGGGATCCCCTCTGGAAACACCATATATTTT. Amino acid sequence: CASSLSTGTGIPSGNTIYF.

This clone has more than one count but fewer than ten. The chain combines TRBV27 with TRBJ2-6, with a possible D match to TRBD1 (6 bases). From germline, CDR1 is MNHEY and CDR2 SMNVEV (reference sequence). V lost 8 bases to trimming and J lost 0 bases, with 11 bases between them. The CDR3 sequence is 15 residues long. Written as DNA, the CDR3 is TGTGCCAGCGGGGGCTCGTCCTCTGGGGCCAACGTCCTGACTTTC. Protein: CASGGSSSGANVLTF.

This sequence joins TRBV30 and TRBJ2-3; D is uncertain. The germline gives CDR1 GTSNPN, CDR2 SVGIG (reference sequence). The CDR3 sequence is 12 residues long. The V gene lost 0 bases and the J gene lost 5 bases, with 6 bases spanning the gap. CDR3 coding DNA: TGTGCCTGGAGTGTAGGCGGAGATACGCAGTATTTT. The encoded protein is CAWSVGGDTQYF.

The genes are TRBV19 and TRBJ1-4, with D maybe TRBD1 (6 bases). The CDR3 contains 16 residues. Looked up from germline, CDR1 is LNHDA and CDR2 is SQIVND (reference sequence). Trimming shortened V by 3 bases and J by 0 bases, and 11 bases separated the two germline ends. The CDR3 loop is CASSIWTAATNEKLFF. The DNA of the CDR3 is TGTGCCAGTAGTATTTGGACAGCTGCAACTAATGAAAAACTGTTTTTT.

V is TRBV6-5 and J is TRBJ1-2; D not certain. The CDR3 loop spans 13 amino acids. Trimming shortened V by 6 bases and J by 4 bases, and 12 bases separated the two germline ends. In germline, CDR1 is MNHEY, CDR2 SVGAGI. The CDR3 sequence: CASSAYSGYGYTF. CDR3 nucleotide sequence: TGTGCCAGCAGCGCTTATTCGGGCTATGGCTACACCTTC.

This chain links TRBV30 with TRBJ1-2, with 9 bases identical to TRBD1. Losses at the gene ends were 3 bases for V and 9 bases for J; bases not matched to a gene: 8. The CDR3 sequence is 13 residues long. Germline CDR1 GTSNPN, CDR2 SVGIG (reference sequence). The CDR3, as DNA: TGTGCCTGGAGCGACGGGACAGGGAGGAGCTACACCTTC. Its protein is CAWSDGTGRSYTF.

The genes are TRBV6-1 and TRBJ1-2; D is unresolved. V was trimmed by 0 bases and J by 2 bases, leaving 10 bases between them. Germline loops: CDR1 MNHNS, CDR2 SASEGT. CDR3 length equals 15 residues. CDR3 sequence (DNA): TGTGCCAGCAGTGAAGCTTGGAACAGAAACTATGGCTACACCTTC. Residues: CASSEAWNRNYGYTF.

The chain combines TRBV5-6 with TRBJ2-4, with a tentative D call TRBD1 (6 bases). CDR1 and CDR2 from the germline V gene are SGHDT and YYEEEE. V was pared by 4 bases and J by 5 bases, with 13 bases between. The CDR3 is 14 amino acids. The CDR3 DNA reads TGTGCCAGCAGCCTACAGGGTACGGAAAACATTCAGTACTTC. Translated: CASSLQGTENIQYF. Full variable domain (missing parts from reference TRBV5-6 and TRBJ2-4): DAGVTQSPTHLIKTRGQQVTLRCSPKSGHDTVSWYQQALGQGPQFIFQYYEEEERQRGNFPDRFSGHQFPNYSSELNVNALLLGDSALYLCASSLQGTENIQYFGAGTRLSVL.

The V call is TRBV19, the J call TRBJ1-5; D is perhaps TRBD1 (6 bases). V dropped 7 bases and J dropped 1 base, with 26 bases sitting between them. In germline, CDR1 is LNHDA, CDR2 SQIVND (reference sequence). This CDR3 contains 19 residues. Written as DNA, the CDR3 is TGTGCCAGTAACCGAAGGCAGGGGAGGGACCTCATAAGCAATCAGCCCCAGCATTTT. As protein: CASNRRQGRDLISNQPQHF.

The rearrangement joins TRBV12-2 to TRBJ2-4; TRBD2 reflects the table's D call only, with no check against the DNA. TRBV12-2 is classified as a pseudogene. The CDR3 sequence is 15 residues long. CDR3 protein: CASRLGSGRGNIQYF. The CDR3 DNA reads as TGTGCAAGTCGCTTAGGTAGCGGGCGGGGAAACATTCAGTACTTC.

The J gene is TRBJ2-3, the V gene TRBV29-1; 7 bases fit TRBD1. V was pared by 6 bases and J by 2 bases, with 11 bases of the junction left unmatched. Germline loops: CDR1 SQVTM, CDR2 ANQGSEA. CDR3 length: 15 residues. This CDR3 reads CSVGLTGTVTDTQYF. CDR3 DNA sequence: TGCAGCGTAGGTTTGACAGGGACAGTCACAGATACGCAGTATTTT.